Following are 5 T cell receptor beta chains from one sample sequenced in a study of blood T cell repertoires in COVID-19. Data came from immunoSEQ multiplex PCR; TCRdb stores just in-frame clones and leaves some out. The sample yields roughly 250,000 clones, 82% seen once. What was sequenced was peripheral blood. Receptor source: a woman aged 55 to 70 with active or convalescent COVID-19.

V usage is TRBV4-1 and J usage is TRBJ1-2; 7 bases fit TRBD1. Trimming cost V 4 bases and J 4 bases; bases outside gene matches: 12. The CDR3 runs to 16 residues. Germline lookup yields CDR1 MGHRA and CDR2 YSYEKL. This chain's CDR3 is CASSPPLEGASYGYTF. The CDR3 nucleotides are TGCGCCAGCAGCCCTCCCCTTGAGGGGGCAAGCTATGGCTACACCTTC.

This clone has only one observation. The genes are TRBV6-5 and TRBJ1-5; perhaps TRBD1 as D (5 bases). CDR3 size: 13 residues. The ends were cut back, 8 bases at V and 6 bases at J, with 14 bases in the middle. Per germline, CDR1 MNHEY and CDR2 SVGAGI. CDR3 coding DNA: TGTGCCAGCGGGGCCCCAGGGCGTCAGCCCCAGCATTTT. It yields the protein CASGAPGRQPQHF.

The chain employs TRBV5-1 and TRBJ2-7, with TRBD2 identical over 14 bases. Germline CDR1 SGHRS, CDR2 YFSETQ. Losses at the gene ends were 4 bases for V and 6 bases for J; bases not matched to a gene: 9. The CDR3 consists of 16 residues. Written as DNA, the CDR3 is TGCGCCAGCAGCCCCTTGACTAGCGGGGGGGCTGGCGAGCAGTACTTC. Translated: CASSPLTSGGAGEQYF.

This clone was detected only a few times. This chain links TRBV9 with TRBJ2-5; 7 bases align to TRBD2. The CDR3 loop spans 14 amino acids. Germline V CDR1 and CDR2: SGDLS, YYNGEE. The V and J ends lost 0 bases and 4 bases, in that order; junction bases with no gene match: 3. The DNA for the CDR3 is TGTGCCAGCAGCGTAGCCCCGGGAGGAGAGACCCAGTACTTC. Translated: CASSVAPGGETQYF. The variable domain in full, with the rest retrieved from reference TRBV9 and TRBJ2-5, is DSGVTQTPKHLITATGQRVTLRCSPRSGDLSVYWYQQSLDQGLQFLIQYYNGEERAKGNILERFSAQQFPDLHSELNLSSLELGDSALYFCASSVAPGGETQYFGPGTRLLVL.

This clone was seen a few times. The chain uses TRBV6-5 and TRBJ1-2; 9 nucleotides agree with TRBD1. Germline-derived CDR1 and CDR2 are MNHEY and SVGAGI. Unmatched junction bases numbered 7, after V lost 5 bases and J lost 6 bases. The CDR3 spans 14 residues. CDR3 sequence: CASSPGTGSHGYTF. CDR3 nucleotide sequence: TGTGCCAGCAGTCCAGGGACAGGGAGCCATGGCTACACCTTC.